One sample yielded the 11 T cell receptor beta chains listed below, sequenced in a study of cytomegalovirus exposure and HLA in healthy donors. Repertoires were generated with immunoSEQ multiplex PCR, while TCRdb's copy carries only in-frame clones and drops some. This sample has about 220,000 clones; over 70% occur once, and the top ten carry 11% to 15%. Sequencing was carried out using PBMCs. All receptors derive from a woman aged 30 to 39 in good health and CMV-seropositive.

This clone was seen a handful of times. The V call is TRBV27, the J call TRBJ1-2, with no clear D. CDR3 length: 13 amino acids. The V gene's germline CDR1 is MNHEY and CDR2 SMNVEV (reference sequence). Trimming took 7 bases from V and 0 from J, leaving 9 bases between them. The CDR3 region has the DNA TGTGCCAGCAAAGCCGGGACTAACTATGGCTACACCTTC. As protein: CASKAGTNYGYTF.

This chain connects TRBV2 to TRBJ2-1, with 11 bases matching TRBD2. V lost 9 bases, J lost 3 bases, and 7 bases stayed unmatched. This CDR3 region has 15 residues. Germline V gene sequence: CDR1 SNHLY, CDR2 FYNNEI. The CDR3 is CASRTSGSRYNEQFF. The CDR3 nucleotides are TGTGCCAGTCGTACTAGCGGGAGCCGCTACAATGAGCAGTTCTTC.

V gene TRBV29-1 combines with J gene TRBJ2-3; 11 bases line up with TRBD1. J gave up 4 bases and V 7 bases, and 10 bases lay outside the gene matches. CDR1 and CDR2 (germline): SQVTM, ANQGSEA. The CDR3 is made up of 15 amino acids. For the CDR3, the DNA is TGCAGCGCTACCCCGGGGACAGGGGGTCCAGATACGCAGTATTTT. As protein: CSATPGTGGPDTQYF.

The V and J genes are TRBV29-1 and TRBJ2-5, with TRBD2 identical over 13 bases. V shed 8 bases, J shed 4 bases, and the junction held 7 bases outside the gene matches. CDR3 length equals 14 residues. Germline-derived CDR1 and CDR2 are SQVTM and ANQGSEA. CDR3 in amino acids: CSTWTSGSGETQYF. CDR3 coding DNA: TGCAGCACCTGGACTAGCGGGAGTGGAGAGACCCAGTACTTC. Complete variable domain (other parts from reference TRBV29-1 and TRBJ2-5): SAVISQKPSRDICQRGTSLTIQCQVDSQVTMMFWYRQQPGQSLTLIATANQGSEATYESGFVIDKFPISRPNLTFSTLTVSNMSPEDSSIYLCSTWTSGSGETQYFGPGTRLLVL.

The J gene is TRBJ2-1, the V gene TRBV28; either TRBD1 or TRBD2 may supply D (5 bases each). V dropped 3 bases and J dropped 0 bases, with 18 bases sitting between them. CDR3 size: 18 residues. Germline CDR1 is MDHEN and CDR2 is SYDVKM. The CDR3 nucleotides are TGTGCCAGCAGTTTTTCCTTTTCGGGGCAGAGCTCCTACAATGAGCAGTTCTTC. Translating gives CASSFSFSGQSSYNEQFF.

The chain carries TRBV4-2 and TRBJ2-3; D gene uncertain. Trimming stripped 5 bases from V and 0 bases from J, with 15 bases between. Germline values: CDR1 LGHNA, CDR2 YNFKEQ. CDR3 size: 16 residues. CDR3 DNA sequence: TGTGCCAGCAGCTACCAATTCAGGCCCAGCACAGATACGCAGTATTTT. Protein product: CASSYQFRPSTDTQYF.

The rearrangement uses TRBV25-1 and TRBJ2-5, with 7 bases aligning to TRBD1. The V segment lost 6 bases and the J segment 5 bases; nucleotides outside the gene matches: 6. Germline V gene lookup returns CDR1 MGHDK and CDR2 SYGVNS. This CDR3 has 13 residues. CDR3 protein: CASRTGNRETQYF. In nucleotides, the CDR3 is TGTGCCAGCAGGACAGGGAATCGGGAGACCCAGTACTTC.

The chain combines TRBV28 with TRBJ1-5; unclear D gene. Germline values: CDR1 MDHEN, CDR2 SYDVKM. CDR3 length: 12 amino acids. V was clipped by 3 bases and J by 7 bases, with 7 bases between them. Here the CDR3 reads CASSLRNQPQHF. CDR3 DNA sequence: TGTGCCAGCAGTTTGCGAAACCAGCCCCAGCATTTT.

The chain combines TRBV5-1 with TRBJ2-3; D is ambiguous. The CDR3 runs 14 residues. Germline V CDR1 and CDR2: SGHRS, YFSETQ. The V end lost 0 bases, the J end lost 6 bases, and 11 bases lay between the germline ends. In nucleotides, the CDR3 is TGCGCCAGCAGCTTGGGTATCGGAGTGGATACGCAGTATTTT. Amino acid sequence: CASSLGIGVDTQYF.

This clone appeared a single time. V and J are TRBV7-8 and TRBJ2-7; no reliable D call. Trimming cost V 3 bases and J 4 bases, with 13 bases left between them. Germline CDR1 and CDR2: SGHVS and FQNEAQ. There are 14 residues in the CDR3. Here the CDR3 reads CASSFADSYYEQYF. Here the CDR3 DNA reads TGTGCCAGCAGCTTTGCCGACTCTTATTACGAGCAGTACTTC.

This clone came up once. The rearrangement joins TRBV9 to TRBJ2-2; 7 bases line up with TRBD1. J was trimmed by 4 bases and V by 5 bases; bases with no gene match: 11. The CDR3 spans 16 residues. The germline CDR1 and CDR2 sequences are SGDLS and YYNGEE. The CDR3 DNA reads TGTGCCAGCAGTCCCCGGGACAGAAGGGGCACCGGGGAGCTGTTTTTT. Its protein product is CASSPRDRRGTGELFF.